This TCR beta chain is from a study of early T cells in non-severe SARS-CoV-2 infection. V shed 5 bases, J shed 6 bases, and the junction held 12 bases outside the gene matches. Germline V lookup: CDR1 MNHEY, CDR2 SVGAGI. The CDR3 covers 16 residues. TCRdb processed the 5' RACE reads anew with MiXCR; each CDR3 protein has one entry. This table has tens of thousands of distinct CDR3 sequences, around 15% appearing once. The chain uses TRBV6-5 and TRBJ2-3, with TRBD1 matching 9 bases. The clonotype originates from an adult who was a healthcare worker with PCR-confirmed SARS-CoV-2 infection or an uninfected control (not recorded which). The sequenced sample consisted of whole blood. CDR3 residues: CASSRSGTGFSDTQYF. The CDR3 bases are TGTGCCAGCAGTAGATCCGGGACAGGGTTTTCCGATACGCAGTATTTT.